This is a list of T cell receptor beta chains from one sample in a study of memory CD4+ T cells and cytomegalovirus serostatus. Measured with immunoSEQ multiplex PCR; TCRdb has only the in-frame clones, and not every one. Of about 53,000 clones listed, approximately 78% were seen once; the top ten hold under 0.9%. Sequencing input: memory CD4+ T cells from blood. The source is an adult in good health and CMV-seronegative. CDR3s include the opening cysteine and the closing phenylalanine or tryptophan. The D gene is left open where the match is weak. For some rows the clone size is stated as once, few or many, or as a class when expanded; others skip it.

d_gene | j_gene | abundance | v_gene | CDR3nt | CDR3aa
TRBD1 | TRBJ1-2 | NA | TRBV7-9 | TGTGCCAGCAGCTTAGAGGGGGCTTATGGCTACACCTTC | CASSLEGAYGYTF
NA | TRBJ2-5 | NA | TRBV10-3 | TGTGCCACCGGGGAGGCCCAAGAGACCCAGTACTTC | CATGEAQETQYF
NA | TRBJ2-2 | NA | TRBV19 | TGTGCCAGTAGTCAAAATGGGGTTGGAACCGGGGAGCTGTTTTTT | CASSQNGVGTGELFF
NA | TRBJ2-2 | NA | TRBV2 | TGTGCCAGCAGTGAGGGGCGGGGCACCGGGGAGCTGTTTTTT | CASSEGRGTGELFF
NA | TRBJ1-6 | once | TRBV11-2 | TGTGCCAGCTCTGGCTTCGGGCAGTACTACTCACCCCTCCACTTT | CASSGFGQYYSPLHF
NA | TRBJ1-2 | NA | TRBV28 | TGTGCCAGCAGACCACCCCAGGGGCTTGCCTATGGCTACACCTTC | CASRPPQGLAYGYTF
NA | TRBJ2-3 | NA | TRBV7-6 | TGTGCCAGCAGCCCAGGTCTTGGGACAGATACGCAGTATTTT | CASSPGLGTDTQYF
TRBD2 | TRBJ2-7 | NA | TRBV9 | TGTGCCAGCAGCGTGGGGGGGACTAGCGGGCTCGAGCAGTACTTC | CASSVGGTSGLEQYF
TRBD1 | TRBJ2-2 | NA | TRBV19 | TGTGCCAGTAGTAAGGCAGGGGGCCTTACCGGGGAGCTGTTTTTT | CASSKAGGLTGELFF
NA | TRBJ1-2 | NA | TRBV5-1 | TGCGCCAGCAGCTTGAGGGCGGGGGCTGGCTACACCTTC | CASSLRAGAGYTF
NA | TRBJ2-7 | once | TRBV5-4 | TGTGCCAGCAGCTTGGGGCTCACGAGCTCCTACGAGCAGTACTTC | CASSLGLTSSYEQYF
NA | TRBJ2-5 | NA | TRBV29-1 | TGCAGCGTTGAAGACAGAGGAGAGACCCAGTACTTC | CSVEDRGETQYF
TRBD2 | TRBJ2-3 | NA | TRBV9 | TGTGCCAGCAGCGTAGGCCGGACTAGCGGGGGTCTAGATACGCAGTATTTT | CASSVGRTSGGLDTQYF
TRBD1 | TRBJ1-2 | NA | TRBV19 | TGTGCCAGTAGTATCGCCGGGACAGGGAGCTATGGCTACACCTTC | CASSIAGTGSYGYTF
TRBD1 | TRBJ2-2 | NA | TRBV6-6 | TGTGCCAGCAGTTTACCGGGGACAGGTCACACCGGGGAGCTGTTTTTT | CASSLPGTGHTGELFF
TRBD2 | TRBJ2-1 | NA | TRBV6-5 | TGTGCCAGCAGGACTAGCGGGGCCTACAATGAGCAGTTCTTC | CASRTSGAYNEQFF
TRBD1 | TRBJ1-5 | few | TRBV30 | TGTGCCTGGTCAAAACGGGGGACAGGGGGGTATAGCAATCAGCCCCAGCATTTT | CAWSKRGTGGYSNQPQHF
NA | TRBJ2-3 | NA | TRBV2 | TGTGCCAGCAGTGAATCGGGGGGCTCTAGCACAGATACGCAGTATTTT | CASSESGGSSTDTQYF
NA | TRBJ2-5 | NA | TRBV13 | TGTGCCAGCAGCGATCGACAGGTTTACCAAGAGACCCAGTACTTC | CASSDRQVYQETQYF
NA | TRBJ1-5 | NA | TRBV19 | TGTGCCACCGCCGTGGACACTCATCAGCCCCAGCATTTT | CATAVDTHQPQHF
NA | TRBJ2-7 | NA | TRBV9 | TGTGCCAGCAGCCCAAAACCCGACCTCGCCGAGCAGTACTTC | CASSPKPDLAEQYF
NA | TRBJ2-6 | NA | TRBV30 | TGTGCCTGGAAGAAGTATGGACTCTCTGGGGCCAACGTCCTGACTTTC | CAWKKYGLSGANVLTF
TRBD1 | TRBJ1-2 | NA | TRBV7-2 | TGTGCCAGCAGCTTAGCGAGGGACAGGGTAAGAGGCTACACCTTC | CASSLARDRVRGYTF
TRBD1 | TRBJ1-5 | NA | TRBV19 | TGTGCCAGTAGTGTACGGACAGGGGCCCTTAGCAATCAGCCCCAGCATTTT | CASSVRTGALSNQPQHF
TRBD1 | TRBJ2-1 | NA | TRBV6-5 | TGTGCCAGCCGAGCCGGGACAGACTACAATGAGCAGTTCTTC | CASRAGTDYNEQFF
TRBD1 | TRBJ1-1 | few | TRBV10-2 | TGCGCCAGCAGGTCAGACAGGGGAGGAACTGAAGCTTTCTTT | CASRSDRGGTEAFF
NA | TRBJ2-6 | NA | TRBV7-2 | TGTGCCAGCACGAGAACAGGTCTTAGCTCTGGGGCCAACGTCCTGACTTTC | CASTRTGLSSGANVLTF
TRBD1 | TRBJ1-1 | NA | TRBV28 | TGTGCCAGCAGTTTTACAACCGGGACAGTGAACACTGAAGCTTTCTTT | CASSFTTGTVNTEAFF
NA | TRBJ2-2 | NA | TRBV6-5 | TGTGCCAGCAGTTATAGTAGGTCGAACACCGGGGAGCTGTTTTTT | CASSYSRSNTGELFF
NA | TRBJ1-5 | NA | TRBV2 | TGTGCCAGCAGCCTGGGGGGAGAAGATCAGCCCCAGCATTTT | CASSLGGEDQPQHF
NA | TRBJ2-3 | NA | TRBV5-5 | TGTGCCAGCAGCTGGGGGAGTCGAGATACGCAGTATTTT | CASSWGSRDTQYF